This T cell receptor beta chain was found in a study of blood T cell repertoires in COVID-19. Study at large: Italy, Spain and the United States were the sources of the convalescent and acute COVID-19 samples.

This clone was detected ten times or more. Profiling relied on immunoSEQ multiplex PCR, and the TCRdb table lists in-frame clones only, not all of them. The sample lists approximately 170,000 clones; about four fifths were seen once. V dropped 4 bases and J dropped 5 bases, with 24 bases sitting between them. The CDR3 sequence is 18 residues long. This chain joins TRBV5-3 and TRBJ2-2, with TRBD2 as a possible D gene (6 bases). TRBV5-3 is an ORF; its function is uncertain. The source of this sequence is a man in his 60s with active or convalescent COVID-19. The sample taken for sequencing was peripheral blood. The CDR3 sequence: CARSPGEWEKEGTGELFF. The CDR3 nucleotides read TGTGCCAGAAGCCCCGGTGAGTGGGAGAAGGAGGGGACCGGGGAGCTGTTTTTT.